A selection of T cell receptor beta chains follows, all from one sample in a study of blood T cell repertoires in COVID-19. The assay was immunoSEQ multiplex PCR, and TCRdb's table has in-frame clones only and misses some. The sample shows fewer than 200,000 clones, about 84% of them seen only once. The specimen was peripheral blood. These receptors were obtained from a human donor in a cohort sampled during active COVID-19. The CDR3 runs from the conserved cysteine through the conserved F or W. The D gene is left open where the match is weak. Size tells how often a clone was seen (once, few, many) or the class of an expanded clone, and some rows leave it out.

cdr3_length	d_call	v_call	clone_size	j_call	cdr3_nt	cdr3_aa
20	TRBD1	TRBV7-8	NA	TRBJ1-1	TGTGCCAGCAGCTTAGGTATGATAGGGGGACAGCTGCTAATGAACACTGAAGCTTTCTTT	CASSLGMIGGQLLMNTEAFF
14	NA	TRBV18	NA	TRBJ2-2	TGTGCCAGCTCACCACGGGGGGACACCGGGGAGCTGTTTTTT	CASSPRGDTGELFF
18	NA	TRBV4-1	NA	TRBJ1-1	TGCGCCAGCAGCCAAGATCGGGGGAGGACCAAGCTGAACACTGAAGCTTTCTTT	CASSQDRGRTKLNTEAFF
15	NA	TRBV11-2	NA	TRBJ1-1	TGTGCCAGCAGCTTAACGAGCGGGGACCCCACTGAAGCTTTCTTT	CASSLTSGDPTEAFF
15	NA	TRBV19	NA	TRBJ1-5	TGTGCCAGTAGTATTGGGCAGGGTAATACTCAGCCCCAGCATTTT	CASSIGQGNTQPQHF
13	NA	TRBV11-2	NA	TRBJ2-5	TGTGCCAGCAGCAGAACTAGTTTAGAGACCCAGTACTTC	CASSRTSLETQYF
13	TRBD1	TRBV29-1	NA	TRBJ1-2	TGCAGCGTTAGGGACAGGGGTAACTATGGCTACACCTTC	CSVRDRGNYGYTF
15	NA	TRBV12-5	NA	TRBJ1-1	TGTGCTAGTGGTTTTACCCCCCACAGGAACACTGAAGCTTTCTTT	CASGFTPHRNTEAFF
15	TRBD1	TRBV29-1	once	TRBJ1-2	TGCAGCGTTGAACCAATGACAGGGAGCTTCTATGGCTACACCTTC	CSVEPMTGSFYGYTF
13	NA	TRBV29-1	NA	TRBJ1-1	TGCAGCGCTATGGGACATTTGAACACTGAAGCTTTCTTT	CSAMGHLNTEAFF
14	TRBD1	TRBV10-2	NA	TRBJ1-6	TGCGCCAGCAGGGGACAGGGGGCGGGATCACCCCTCCACTTT	CASRGQGAGSPLHF